This TCR beta chain came from a study of T cell responses to AZD1222 COVID-19 vaccine. Findings of the study overall: The study found Spike-specific TCR breadth and depth rose after two AZD1222 doses. No repertoire was sampled before or during the peak T cell response, only after it. Among vaccine-associated CD4 TCRs, coverage spanned spike, with dominance at 160-218 and 743-854.

Of note for this clone: What it recognizes is unknown.

CDR1 is GTSNPN and CDR2 is SVGIG in the germline V gene (reference sequence). V lost 4 bases to trimming and J lost 2 bases; unmatched junction nucleotides: 11. This CDR3 region has 16 residues. Clones were read by immunoSEQ multiplex PCR, and TCRdb kept only the in-frame ones, dropping some. Of more than 95,000 clones in the sample, more than 80% are singletons; the top ten hold roughly 4.4%. Sample: peripheral blood, taken 28 days after the second AZD1222 dose. The receptor was isolated from an adult who received the AZD1222 COVID-19 vaccine. This rearrangement joins TRBV30 to TRBJ1-2; 9 bases agree with TRBD1. CDR3: CAWKKRTGEGNYGYTF. CDR3 coding DNA: TGTGCCTGGAAGAAACGGACAGGGGAGGGAAACTATGGCTACACCTTC.